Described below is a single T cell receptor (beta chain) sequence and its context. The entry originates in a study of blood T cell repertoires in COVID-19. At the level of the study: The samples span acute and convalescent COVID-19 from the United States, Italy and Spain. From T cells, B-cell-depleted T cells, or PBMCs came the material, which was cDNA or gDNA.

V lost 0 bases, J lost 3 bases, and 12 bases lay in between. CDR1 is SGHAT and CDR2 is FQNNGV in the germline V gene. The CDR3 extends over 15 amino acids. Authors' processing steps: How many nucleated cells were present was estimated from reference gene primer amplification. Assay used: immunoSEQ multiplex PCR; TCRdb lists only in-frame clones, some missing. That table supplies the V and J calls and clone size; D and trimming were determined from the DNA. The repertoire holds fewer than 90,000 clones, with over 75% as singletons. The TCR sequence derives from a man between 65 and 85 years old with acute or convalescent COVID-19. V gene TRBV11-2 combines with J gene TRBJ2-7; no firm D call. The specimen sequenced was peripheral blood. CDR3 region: CASSLDLYRHYEQYF. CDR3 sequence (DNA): TGTGCCAGCAGCTTAGATCTATACAGACACTACGAGCAGTACTTC.